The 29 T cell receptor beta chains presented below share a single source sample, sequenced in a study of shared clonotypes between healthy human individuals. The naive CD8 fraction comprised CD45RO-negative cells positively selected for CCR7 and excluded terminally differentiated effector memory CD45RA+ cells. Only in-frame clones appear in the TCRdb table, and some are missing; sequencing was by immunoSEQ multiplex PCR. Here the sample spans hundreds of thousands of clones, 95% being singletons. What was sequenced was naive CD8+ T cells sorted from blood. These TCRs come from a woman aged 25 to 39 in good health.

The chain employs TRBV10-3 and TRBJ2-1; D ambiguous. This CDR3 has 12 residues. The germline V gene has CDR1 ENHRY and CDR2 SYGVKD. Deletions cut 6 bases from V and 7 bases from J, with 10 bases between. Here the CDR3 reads CAISPAGNEQFF. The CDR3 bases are TGTGCCATCAGCCCCGCAGGAAATGAGCAGTTCTTC.

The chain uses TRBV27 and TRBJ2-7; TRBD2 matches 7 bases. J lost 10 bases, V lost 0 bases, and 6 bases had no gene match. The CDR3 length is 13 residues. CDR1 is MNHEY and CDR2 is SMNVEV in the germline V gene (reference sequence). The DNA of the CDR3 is TGTGCCAGCAGTTTATCGAACGGGGGGTTTCAGTACTTC. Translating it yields CASSLSNGGFQYF.

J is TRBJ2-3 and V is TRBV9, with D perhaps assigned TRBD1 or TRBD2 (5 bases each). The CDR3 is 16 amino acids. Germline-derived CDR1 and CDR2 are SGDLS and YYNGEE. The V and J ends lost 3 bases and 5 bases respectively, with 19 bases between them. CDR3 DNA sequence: TGTGCCAGCAGCGCCCAGGGCAGAGGGCCCAGAGATACGCAGTATTTT. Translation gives CASSAQGRGPRDTQYF.

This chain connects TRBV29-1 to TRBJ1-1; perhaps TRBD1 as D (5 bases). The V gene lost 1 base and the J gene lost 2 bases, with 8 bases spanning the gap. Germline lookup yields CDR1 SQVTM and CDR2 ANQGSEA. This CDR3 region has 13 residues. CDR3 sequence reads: CSVEVGTNTEAFF. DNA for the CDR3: TGCAGCGTTGAAGTTGGGACCAACACTGAAGCTTTCTTT.

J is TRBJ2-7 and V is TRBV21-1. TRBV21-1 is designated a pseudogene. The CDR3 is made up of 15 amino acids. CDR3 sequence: CASSKATQTIYEQYF. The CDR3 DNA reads TGTGCCAGCAGCAAAGCAACGCAGACGATATACGAGCAGTACTTC.

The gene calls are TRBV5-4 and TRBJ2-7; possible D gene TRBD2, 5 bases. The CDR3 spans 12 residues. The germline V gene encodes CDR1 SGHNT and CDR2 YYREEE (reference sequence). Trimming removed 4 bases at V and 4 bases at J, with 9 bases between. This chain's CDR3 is CASSPGYYEQYF. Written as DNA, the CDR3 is TGTGCCAGCAGCCCGGGGTATTACGAGCAGTACTTC.

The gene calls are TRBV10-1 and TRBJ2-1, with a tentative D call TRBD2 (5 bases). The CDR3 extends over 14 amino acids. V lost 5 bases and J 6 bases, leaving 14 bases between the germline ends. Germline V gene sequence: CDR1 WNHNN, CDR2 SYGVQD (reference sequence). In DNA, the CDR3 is TGCGCCAGCAGTTCTAGCCTGGACTCCAATGAGCAGTTCTTC. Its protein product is CASSSSLDSNEQFF.

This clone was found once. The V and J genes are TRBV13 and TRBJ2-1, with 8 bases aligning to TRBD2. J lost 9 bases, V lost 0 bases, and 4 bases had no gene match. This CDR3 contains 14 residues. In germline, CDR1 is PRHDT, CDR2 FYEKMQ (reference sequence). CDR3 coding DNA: TGTGCCAGCAGCTTAGGGACTAGCGTTGGTGAGCAGTTCTTC. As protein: CASSLGTSVGEQFF.

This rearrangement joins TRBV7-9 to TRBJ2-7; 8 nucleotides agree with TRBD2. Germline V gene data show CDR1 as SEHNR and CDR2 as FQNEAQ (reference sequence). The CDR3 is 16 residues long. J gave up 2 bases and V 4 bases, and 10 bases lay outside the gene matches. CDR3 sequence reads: CASSSATGGPAYEQYF. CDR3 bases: TGTGCCAGCAGCTCGGCAACGGGAGGGCCCGCCTACGAGCAGTACTTC.

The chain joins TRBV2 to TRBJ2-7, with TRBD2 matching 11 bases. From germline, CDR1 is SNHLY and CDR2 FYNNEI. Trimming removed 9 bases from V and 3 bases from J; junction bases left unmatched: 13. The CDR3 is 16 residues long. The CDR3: CASGGASGRSFYEQYF. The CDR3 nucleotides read TGTGCCAGTGGGGGGGCTAGCGGGAGGAGTTTCTACGAGCAGTACTTC.

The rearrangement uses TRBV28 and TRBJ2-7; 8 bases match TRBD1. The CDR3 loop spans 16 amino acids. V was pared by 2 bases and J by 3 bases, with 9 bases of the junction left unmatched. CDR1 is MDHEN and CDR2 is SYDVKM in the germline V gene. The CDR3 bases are TGTGCCAGCAGTTTAGCGCGCCGGACAGGGTACTACGAGCAGTACTTC. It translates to CASSLARRTGYYEQYF.

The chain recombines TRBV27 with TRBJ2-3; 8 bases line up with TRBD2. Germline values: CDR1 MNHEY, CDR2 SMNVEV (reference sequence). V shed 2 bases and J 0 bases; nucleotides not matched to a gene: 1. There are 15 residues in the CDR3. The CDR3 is CASSLTSGSTDTQYF. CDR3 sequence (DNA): TGTGCCAGCAGTTTAACTAGCGGAAGCACAGATACGCAGTATTTT.

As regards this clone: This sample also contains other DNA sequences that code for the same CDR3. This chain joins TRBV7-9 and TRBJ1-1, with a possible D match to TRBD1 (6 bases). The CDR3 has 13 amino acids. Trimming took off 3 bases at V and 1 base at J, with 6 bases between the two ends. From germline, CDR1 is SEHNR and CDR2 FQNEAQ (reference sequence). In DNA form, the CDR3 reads TGTGCCAGCAGCTTGACAGGGAACACTGAAGCTTTCTTT. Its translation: CASSLTGNTEAFF.

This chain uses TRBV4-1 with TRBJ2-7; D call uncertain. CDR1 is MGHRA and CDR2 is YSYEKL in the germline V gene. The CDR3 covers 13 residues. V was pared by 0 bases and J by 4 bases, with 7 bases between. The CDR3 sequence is CASSQERRYEQYF. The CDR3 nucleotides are TGCGCCAGCAGCCAAGAACGTCGGTACGAGCAGTACTTC.

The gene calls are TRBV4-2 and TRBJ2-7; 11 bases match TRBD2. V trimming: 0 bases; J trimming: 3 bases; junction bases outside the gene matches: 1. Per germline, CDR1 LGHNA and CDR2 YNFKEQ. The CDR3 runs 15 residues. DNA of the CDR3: TGTGCCAGCAGCCAAGAAACTAGCGGGGGCTACGAGCAGTACTTC. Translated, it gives CASSQETSGGYEQYF.

CDR3 loop: CASSLCQGDCEQYF. Written as DNA, the CDR3 is TGTGCCAGCAGTTTGTGTCAGGGAGATTGCGAGCAGTACTTC. This rearrangement joins TRBV28 to TRBJ2-7; D may be TRBD1 or TRBD2 (5 bases each). V dropped 3 bases and J dropped 6 bases, with 15 bases sitting between them. The CDR3 extends over 14 amino acids. Germline CDR1 and CDR2: MDHEN and SYDVKM.

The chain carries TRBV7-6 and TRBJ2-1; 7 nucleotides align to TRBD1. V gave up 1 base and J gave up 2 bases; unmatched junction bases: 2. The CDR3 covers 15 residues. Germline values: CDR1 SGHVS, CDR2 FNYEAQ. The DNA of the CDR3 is TGTGCCAGCAGCTTAGGACAGGGACCCTACAATGAGCAGTTCTTC. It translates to CASSLGQGPYNEQFF.

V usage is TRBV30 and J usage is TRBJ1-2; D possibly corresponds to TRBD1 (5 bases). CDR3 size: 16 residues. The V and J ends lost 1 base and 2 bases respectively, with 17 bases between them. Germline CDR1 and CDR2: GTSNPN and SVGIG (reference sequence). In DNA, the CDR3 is TGTGCCTGGAGTGGGCTGAGCATGGGACCCAACTATGGCTACACCTTC. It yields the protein CAWSGLSMGPNYGYTF.

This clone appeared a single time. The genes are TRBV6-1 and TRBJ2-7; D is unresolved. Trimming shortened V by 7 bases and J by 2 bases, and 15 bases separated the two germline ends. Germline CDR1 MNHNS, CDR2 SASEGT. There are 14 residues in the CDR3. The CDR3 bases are TGTGCCAGCATCACAAACTACGGGCCCTACGAGCAGTACTTC. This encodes CASITNYGPYEQYF.

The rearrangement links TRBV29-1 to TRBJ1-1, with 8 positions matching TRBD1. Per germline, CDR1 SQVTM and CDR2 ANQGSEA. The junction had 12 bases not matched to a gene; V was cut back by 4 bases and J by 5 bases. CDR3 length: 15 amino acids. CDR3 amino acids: CSVADLWQGATEAFF. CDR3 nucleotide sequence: TGCAGCGTTGCCGACCTGTGGCAGGGGGCTACTGAAGCTTTCTTT.

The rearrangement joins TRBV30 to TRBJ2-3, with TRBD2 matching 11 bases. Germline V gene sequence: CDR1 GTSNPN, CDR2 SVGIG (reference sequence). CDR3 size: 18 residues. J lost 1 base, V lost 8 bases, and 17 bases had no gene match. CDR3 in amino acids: CARNARPGTSGRTDTQYF. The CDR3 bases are TGTGCCCGGAACGCGCGCCCCGGGACTAGCGGCCGCACAGATACGCAGTATTTT.

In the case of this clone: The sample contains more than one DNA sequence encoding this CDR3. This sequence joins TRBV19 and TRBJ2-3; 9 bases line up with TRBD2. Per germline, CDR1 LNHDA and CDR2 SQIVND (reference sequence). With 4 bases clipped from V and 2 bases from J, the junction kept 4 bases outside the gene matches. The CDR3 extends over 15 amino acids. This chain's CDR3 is CASSTGLADTDTQYF. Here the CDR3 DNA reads TGTGCCAGTAGTACGGGACTAGCAGACACAGATACGCAGTATTTT.

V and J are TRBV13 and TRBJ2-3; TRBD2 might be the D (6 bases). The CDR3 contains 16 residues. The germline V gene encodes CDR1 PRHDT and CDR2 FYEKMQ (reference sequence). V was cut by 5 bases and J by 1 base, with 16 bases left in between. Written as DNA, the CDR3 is TGTGCCAGCAGCCCCTCGGGGGAAGGGGGCACAGATACGCAGTATTTT. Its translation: CASSPSGEGGTDTQYF. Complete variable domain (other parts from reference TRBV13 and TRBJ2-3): AAGVIQSPRHLIKEKRETATLKCYPIPRHDTVYWYQQGPGQDPQFLISFYEKMQSDKGSIPDRFSAQQFSDYHSELNMSSLELGDSALYFCASSPSGEGGTDTQYFGPGTRLTVL.

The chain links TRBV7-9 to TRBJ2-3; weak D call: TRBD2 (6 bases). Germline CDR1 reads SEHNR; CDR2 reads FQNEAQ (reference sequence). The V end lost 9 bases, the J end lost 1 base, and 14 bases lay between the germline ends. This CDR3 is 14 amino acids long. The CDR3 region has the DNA TGTGCCAGTGCCGGGGAGGCCCGCACAGATACGCAGTATTTT. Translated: CASAGEARTDTQYF.

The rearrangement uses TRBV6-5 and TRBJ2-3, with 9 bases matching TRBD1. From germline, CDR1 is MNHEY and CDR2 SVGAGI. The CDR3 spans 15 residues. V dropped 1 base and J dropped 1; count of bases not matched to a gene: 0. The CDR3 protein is CASSYWTGGTDTQYF. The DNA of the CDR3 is TGTGCCAGCAGTTACTGGACAGGGGGCACAGATACGCAGTATTTT.

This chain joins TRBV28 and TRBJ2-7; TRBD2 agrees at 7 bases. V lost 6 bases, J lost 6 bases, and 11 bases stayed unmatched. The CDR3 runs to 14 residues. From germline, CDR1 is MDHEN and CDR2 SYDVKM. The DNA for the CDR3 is TGTGCCAGCAGCCGCCGTAGGGGCGGGGGCGAGCAGTACTTC. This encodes CASSRRRGGGEQYF.

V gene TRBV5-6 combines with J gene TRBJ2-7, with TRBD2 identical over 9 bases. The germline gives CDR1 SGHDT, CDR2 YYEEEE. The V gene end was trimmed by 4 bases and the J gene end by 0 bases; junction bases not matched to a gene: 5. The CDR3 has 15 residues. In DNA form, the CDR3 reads TGTGCCAGCAGCCTTAGCGGGAGAGGCTCCTACGAGCAGTACTTC. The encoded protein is CASSLSGRGSYEQYF.

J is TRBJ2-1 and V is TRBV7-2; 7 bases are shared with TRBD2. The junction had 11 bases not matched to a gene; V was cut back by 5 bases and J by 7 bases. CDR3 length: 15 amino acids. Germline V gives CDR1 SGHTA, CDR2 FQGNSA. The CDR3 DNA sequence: TGTGCCAGCAGCCGAGGGGTGGCTAGCGGAAATGAGCAGTTCTTC. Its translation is CASSRGVASGNEQFF.

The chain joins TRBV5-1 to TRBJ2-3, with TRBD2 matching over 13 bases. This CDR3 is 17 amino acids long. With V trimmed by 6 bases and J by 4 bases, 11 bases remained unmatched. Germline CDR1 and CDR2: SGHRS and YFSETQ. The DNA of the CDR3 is TGCGCCAGCAACCCGATGGGACTAGCGGGGCCCGCAGATACGCAGTATTTT. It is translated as CASNPMGLAGPADTQYF.